The rows below give T cell receptor beta chains drawn from one sample of a study of beta chain features in type 1 diabetes. TCRdb keeps only in-frame clones here, not all; method: immunoSEQ multiplex PCR. The sample has about 180,000 clones, around 13% seen once. Sample: central memory CD4+ T cells from blood. The receptors stem from a woman aged 18-29 years in good health. Each CDR3 is given with its conserved first and last residue. Each record gives: J gene, V gene, D gene, clone size, CDR3 DNA, CDR3 protein. A D gene is named only where the DNA matches it firmly. Size values are once, few and many counts, or a class for expanded clones, and some rows have none.

j_gene: TRBJ1-1
v_gene: TRBV12-5
d_gene: -
abundance: -
CDR3nt: TGTGCTAGTGGTCTCCCGGGAAAGAACACTGAAGCTTTCTTT
CDR3aa: CASGLPGKNTEAFF

j_gene: TRBJ2-5
v_gene: TRBV28
d_gene: TRBD2
abundance: few
CDR3nt: TGTGCCAGCAGTTTATATCGGGCGGGAGGAGTCGCAGAGACCCAGTACTTC
CDR3aa: CASSLYRAGGVAETQYF

j_gene: TRBJ2-1
v_gene: TRBV28
d_gene: TRBD2
abundance: few
CDR3nt: TGTGCCAGCAGTAGCGGGAGGAGGGAAAACAATGAGCAGTTCTTC
CDR3aa: CASSSGRRENNEQFF

j_gene: TRBJ2-3
v_gene: TRBV9
d_gene: -
abundance: -
CDR3nt: TGTGCCAGCAGCGTAGGTAACACAGATACGCAGTATTTT
CDR3aa: CASSVGNTDTQYF

j_gene: TRBJ1-4
v_gene: TRBV2
d_gene: TRBD1
abundance: -
CDR3nt: TGTGCCAGCAGTGCCAGGGGAAGGGGGCCAACTAATGAAAAACTGTTTTTT
CDR3aa: CASSARGRGPTNEKLFF

j_gene: TRBJ2-5
v_gene: TRBV28
d_gene: TRBD1
abundance: -
CDR3nt: TGTGCCAGCAGTACACCCCGGACAGGGAGACAAGAGACCCAGTACTTC
CDR3aa: CASSTPRTGRQETQYF

j_gene: TRBJ1-2
v_gene: TRBV2
d_gene: -
abundance: -
CDR3nt: TGTGCCAGCAGTGTCGACAACCGCTATGGCTACACCTTC
CDR3aa: CASSVDNRYGYTF

j_gene: TRBJ1-4
v_gene: TRBV30
d_gene: TRBD1
abundance: few
CDR3nt: TGTGCCTGGAGTGCCAAGACAGGGGCCTTTGAAAAACTGTTTTTT
CDR3aa: CAWSAKTGAFEKLFF

j_gene: TRBJ2-4
v_gene: TRBV27
d_gene: -
abundance: few
CDR3nt: TGTGCCAGCAGTTGGCAGGGGCAAAACATTCAGTACTTC
CDR3aa: CASSWQGQNIQYF

j_gene: TRBJ1-1
v_gene: TRBV7-9
d_gene: -
abundance: -
CDR3nt: TGTGCCAGCAGCTTGGGGACGGGGGGAAAAACTGAAGCTTTCTTT
CDR3aa: CASSLGTGGKTEAFF

j_gene: TRBJ2-1
v_gene: TRBV9
d_gene: TRBD2
abundance: few
CDR3nt: TGTGCCAGCAGCGTAGATAGCGGGAGGTACAATGAGCAGTTCTTC
CDR3aa: CASSVDSGRYNEQFF

j_gene: TRBJ2-1
v_gene: TRBV14
d_gene: TRBD2
abundance: few
CDR3nt: TGTGCCAGCAGCCAAGAGGCAGCGGGAGGTCAGGATGAGCAGTTCTTC
CDR3aa: CASSQEAAGGQDEQFF

j_gene: TRBJ2-7
v_gene: TRBV5-1
d_gene: -
abundance: few
CDR3nt: TGCGCCAGCAGCTTGGGGTACGGGAGCTCCTACGAGCAGTACTTC
CDR3aa: CASSLGYGSSYEQYF

j_gene: TRBJ2-4
v_gene: TRBV19
d_gene: -
abundance: -
CDR3nt: TGTGCCAGTCGGTATAGGCGCGGGGCCAAAAACATTCAGTACTTC
CDR3aa: CASRYRRGAKNIQYF

j_gene: TRBJ2-3
v_gene: TRBV10-3
d_gene: -
abundance: -
CDR3nt: TGTGCCATCAGGGAGACAGGTGCCCGCACAGATACGCAGTATTTT
CDR3aa: CAIRETGARTDTQYF

j_gene: TRBJ2-1
v_gene: TRBV7-3
d_gene: TRBD1
abundance: few
CDR3nt: TGTGCCAGCAGCGGGACAGGGGGTGAGCAGTTCTTC
CDR3aa: CASSGTGGEQFF

j_gene: TRBJ2-7
v_gene: TRBV30
d_gene: -
abundance: -
CDR3nt: TGTGCCTGGGCGACCGGGACACTAAGGGGGCAGTACTTC
CDR3aa: CAWATGTLRGQYF

j_gene: TRBJ1-5
v_gene: TRBV7-2
d_gene: TRBD1
abundance: few
CDR3nt: TGTGCCAGCAGTAAGGACAGGGCGAATCAGCCCCAGCATTTT
CDR3aa: CASSKDRANQPQHF

j_gene: TRBJ2-3
v_gene: TRBV11-2
d_gene: -
abundance: -
CDR3nt: TGTGCCAGCAGCCGATCCAACACACCCACAGATACGCAGTATTTT
CDR3aa: CASSRSNTPTDTQYF

j_gene: TRBJ2-1
v_gene: TRBV15
d_gene: TRBD2
abundance: -
CDR3nt: TGTGCCACCAGCAGGGATGACCTAGCGGGAGGTGCCAATGAGCAGTTCTTC
CDR3aa: CATSRDDLAGGANEQFF

j_gene: TRBJ1-2
v_gene: TRBV5-1
d_gene: -
abundance: few
CDR3nt: TGCGCCAGCAGCCCCTACAGGGAAGGCGCCTATGGCTACACCTTC
CDR3aa: CASSPYREGAYGYTF

j_gene: TRBJ2-2
v_gene: TRBV7-2
d_gene: -
abundance: -
CDR3nt: TGTGCCAGCCAAGCTGGGCGGAACACCGGGGAGCTGTTTTTT
CDR3aa: CASQAGRNTGELFF

j_gene: TRBJ2-1
v_gene: TRBV6-6
d_gene: -
abundance: -
CDR3nt: TGTGCCAGCAGTTACAGGGGCGATGAGCAGTTCTTC
CDR3aa: CASSYRGDEQFF

j_gene: TRBJ1-1
v_gene: TRBV7-6
d_gene: -
abundance: -
CDR3nt: TGTGCCAGCAGCCGGAGGGAGAACACTGAAGCTTTCTTT
CDR3aa: CASSRRENTEAFF

j_gene: TRBJ1-3
v_gene: TRBV13
d_gene: -
abundance: few
CDR3nt: TGTGCCAGCAGCTCGCTCCGGGGGACTGGAAACACCATATATTTT
CDR3aa: CASSSLRGTGNTIYF

j_gene: TRBJ1-4
v_gene: TRBV5-8
d_gene: TRBD1
abundance: -
CDR3nt: TGTGCCAGCAGCTCTTTGGGACAGGGGGGAGGTGTTGCTGAAAAACTGTTTTTT
CDR3aa: CASSSLGQGGGVAEKLFF

j_gene: TRBJ2-5
v_gene: TRBV30
d_gene: TRBD1
abundance: -
CDR3nt: TGTGCCTGGAGTCCTGACAGGGCAGAGACCCAGTACTTC
CDR3aa: CAWSPDRAETQYF

j_gene: TRBJ2-1
v_gene: TRBV19
d_gene: TRBD2
abundance: -
CDR3nt: TGTGCCAGTAGTATAAGGCCAGCGGGGCGCGGGGGTGAGCAGTTCTTC
CDR3aa: CASSIRPAGRGGEQFF

j_gene: TRBJ2-3
v_gene: TRBV6-1
d_gene: TRBD2
abundance: few
CDR3nt: TGTGCCAGTTCCCTAGCGGGAGAAGAAGATACGCAGTATTTT
CDR3aa: CASSLAGEEDTQYF

j_gene: TRBJ2-1
v_gene: TRBV6-4
d_gene: TRBD1
abundance: -
CDR3nt: TGTGCCAGCAGTGAGAGGGGGCCCGGCGCTAATGAGCAGTTCTTC
CDR3aa: CASSERGPGANEQFF